The TCR beta chain described here comes from a study of blood T cell repertoires in COVID-19. Study details: Samples of COVID-19 (acute and convalescent) were obtained from the United States, Italy and Spain. Sources were T cells, B-cell-depleted T cells, or PBMCs; the material itself was cDNA or gDNA.

In the original processing: Researchers report that nucleated cell counts were estimated from reference gene primer amplification. Here immunoSEQ multiplex PCR was the method, and the copy in TCRdb shows in-frame clones only, minus some. V and J calls and clone size are given by that table; D and trimming were obtained from the DNA. The table shows 45,000 to 60,000 clones, with around nine tenths occurring only once. V gave up 0 bases and J gave up 0 bases, with 12 bases separating them. Germline loops: CDR1 SEHNR, CDR2 FQNEAQ (reference sequence). The CDR3 sequence is 17 residues long. The sample consisted of peripheral blood. The clonotype comes from a man between 60 and 75 years old with active or convalescent COVID-19. The chain combines TRBV7-9 with TRBJ2-4, with no clear D. The CDR3 loop is CASSLASPLLAKNIQYF. CDR3 DNA: TGTGCCAGCAGCTTAGCGAGTCCCCTACTAGCCAAAAACATTCAGTACTTC.